This paragraph covers one TCR beta chain sequence. The antigen remains unidentified. This CDR3 comprises 12 residues. After removal of 8 bases from V and 3 bases from J, the junction contained 4 bases not matched to a gene. Germline CDR1 is SNHLY and CDR2 is FYNNEI. The PCR employed 60 Vbeta primers together with 13 Jbeta primers. Under the authors' procedure: Around 9.9 million shared chains were among the roughly 78 million unique TCR beta chains that a later analysis counted. Sequencing used immunoSEQ multiplex PCR; TCRdb keeps in-frame clones, though not all of them. The D gene and trimming were derived from the DNA, and the V and J assignments and clone size from that table. The sample lists under 150,000 clones, about 84% seen once, with 5% to 8% in the top ten. This specimen comes from a study of cytomegalovirus exposure and HLA in healthy donors. General observations from the study: Some TCR beta chains (around 160 of them) were listed as cytomegalovirus-associated.

The chain employs TRBV2 and TRBJ2-7; 7 bases line up with TRBD1. The source material was PBMCs. The TCR originated in a woman between 40 and 55 years old in good health and CMV-seropositive. This chain's CDR3 is CASRWDSYEQYF. CDR3 sequence (DNA): TGTGCCAGCCGTTGGGACAGCTACGAGCAGTACTTC.